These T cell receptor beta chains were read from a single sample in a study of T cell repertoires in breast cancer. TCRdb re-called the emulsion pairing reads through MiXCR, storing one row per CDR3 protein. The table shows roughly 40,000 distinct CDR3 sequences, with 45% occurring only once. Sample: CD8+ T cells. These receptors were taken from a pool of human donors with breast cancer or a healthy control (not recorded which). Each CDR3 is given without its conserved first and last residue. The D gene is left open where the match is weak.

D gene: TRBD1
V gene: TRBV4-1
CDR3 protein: ASSPQGESNQPQH

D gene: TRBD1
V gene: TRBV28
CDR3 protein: ASSSPGTASYGYT

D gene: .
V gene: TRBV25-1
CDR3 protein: ASSEAYLDYNEQF

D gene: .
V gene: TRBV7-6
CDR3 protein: ASSLSPVGEQPQH

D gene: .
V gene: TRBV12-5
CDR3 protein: ASGFGTITEAF

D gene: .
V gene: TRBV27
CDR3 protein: ASSPQPGVNSPLH

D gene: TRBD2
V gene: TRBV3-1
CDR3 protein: ASSSGLAGGQETQY

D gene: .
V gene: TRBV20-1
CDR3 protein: SAGSYNEQF

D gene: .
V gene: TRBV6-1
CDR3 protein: ASSSAQETQY

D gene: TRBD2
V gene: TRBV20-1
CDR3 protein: SASGTSGINEQF

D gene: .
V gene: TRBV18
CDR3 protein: ASSPPAGRPHEQF

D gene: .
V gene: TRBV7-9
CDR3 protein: ASFTQGRGGTYEQY

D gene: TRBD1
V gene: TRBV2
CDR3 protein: ASSGDRPLSGNTIY

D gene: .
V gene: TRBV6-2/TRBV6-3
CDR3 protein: ASSYGGIVRPQH

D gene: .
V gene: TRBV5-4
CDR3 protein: ASRMGGSEAF

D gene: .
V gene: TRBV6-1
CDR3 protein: ASRDSFSGNTIY

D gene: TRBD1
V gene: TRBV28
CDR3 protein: ASSSGTVTGWEQY

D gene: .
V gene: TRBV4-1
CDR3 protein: ASGHSTEPQH

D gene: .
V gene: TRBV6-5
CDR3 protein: ASSYIGNSPLH

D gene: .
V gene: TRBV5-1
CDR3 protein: ASSLGGTTDTQY

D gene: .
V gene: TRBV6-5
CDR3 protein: ASRIKGFRADTQY

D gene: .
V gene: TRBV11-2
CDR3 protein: ASSFRGYEQY

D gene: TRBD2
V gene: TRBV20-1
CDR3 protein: SARGGTSGALSSYNEQF

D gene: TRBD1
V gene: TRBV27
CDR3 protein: ASSLEGQNYGYT

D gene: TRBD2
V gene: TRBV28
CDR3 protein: ASSLMAGGDDQY

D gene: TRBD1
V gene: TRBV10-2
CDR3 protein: ASSRTGNTEAF

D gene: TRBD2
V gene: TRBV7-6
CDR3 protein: ASSPTGGTQY

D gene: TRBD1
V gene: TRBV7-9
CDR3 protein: ASSLGQGANVLT

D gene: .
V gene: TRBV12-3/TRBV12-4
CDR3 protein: ASSYDTFATRTEAF

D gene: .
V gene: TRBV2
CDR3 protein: ASTGTQSTNTEAF

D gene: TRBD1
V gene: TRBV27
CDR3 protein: ASSPGTETTEAF

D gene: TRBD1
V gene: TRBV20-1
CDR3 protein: SAPTGLGLGGYT

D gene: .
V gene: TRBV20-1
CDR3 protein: SASLQYPGGYT

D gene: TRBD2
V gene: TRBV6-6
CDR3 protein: ASRGTQYAGEDEQY

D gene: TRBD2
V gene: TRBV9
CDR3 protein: ASSKSGGLSNEQF

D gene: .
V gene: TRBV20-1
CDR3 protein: SARDSGRDYEQY